This T cell receptor beta chain was captured by sequencing in a study of PD-1 blockade in mismatch repair-deficient tumors. Study background: Patients had approximately 11 mismatch repair-deficient cancer types and were previously treated and progressing. Study-level findings and limits: Rapid post-treatment expansion, then contraction, generally preceding radiologic response, marked tumor-resident clones.

After removal of 0 bases from V and 4 bases from J, the junction contained 9 bases not matched to a gene. In germline, CDR1 is KGHSH, CDR2 LQKENI. This CDR3 has 17 residues. All patients were mismatch repair deficient, assessed by either PCR or immunohistochemistry. TCRs were sequenced from a few patients responding to pembrolizumab. Using immunoSEQ multiplex PCR, the repertoire was profiled, and TCRdb retains in-frame clones only, with some absent. The data hold approximately 79,000 clones, with roughly 80% observed a single time. With respect to this clone: Its matching antigen is unknown.

The sequence came from an adult with mismatch repair-deficient cancer. This chain connects TRBV18 to TRBJ2-7, with TRBD2 identical over 10 bases. The sequences come from peripheral blood, collected 44 weeks after starting pembrolizumab. CDR3 DNA sequence: TGTGCCAGCTCACCACCGGGAGCGATAGCGGGAGGATACGAGCAGTACTTC. This codes for CASSPPGAIAGGYEQYF.